The source of this T cell receptor (beta chain) is a study of Ad26.COV2.S vaccination and SARS-CoV-2 variants. Noted treatment: some 19 received Ad26.COV2.S at low or high dose, single or two shots; five or six received placebo; per-sample allocation not given. Day 63 following the first vaccine or placebo injection was when the samples were taken. Profiled with immunoSEQ multiplex PCR; TCRdb holds only in-frame clones, not every one. Among 250,000 to 300,000 clones, 80% to 90% were seen once, and the ten largest hold less than 3.5%. The CDR3 is 13 amino acids. The V end was cut by 2 bases, the J end by 7 bases, with 8 bases between. From germline, CDR1 is LGHDT and CDR2 YNNKEL (reference sequence).

The sequence was collected from a person aged 18-60 years who received the Ad26.COV2.S COVID-19 vaccine or a placebo. The chain is built from TRBV3-1 (or the pseudogene TRBV3-2) and TRBJ1-4; the D gene is possibly TRBD1 (6 bases). Source: peripheral blood, taken in a trial of Ad26.COV2.S vaccine versus placebo. CDR3 region: CASSQRGAEKLFF. CDR3 DNA sequence: TGTGCCAGCAGCCAACGGGGGGCTGAAAAACTGTTTTTT.